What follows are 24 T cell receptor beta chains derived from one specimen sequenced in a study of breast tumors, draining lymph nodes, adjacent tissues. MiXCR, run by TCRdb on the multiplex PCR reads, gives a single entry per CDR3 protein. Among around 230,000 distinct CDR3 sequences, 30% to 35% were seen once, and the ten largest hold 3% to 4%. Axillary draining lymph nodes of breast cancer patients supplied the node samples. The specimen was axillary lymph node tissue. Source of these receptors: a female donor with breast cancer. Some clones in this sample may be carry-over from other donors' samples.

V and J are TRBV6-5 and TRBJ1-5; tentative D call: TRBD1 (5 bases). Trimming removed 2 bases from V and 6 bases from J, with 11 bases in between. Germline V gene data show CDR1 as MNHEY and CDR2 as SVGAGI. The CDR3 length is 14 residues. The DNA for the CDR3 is TGTGCCAGCAGTTACAAGAGGGGAATTCAGCCCCAGCATTTT. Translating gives CASSYKRGIQPQHF.

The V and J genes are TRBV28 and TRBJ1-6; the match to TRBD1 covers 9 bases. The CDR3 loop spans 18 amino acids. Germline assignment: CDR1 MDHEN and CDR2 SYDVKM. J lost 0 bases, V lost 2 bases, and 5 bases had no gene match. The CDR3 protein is CASSLTGGLSSYNSPLHF. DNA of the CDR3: TGTGCCAGCAGTTTAACAGGGGGCCTGAGCTCCTATAATTCACCCCTCCACTTT.

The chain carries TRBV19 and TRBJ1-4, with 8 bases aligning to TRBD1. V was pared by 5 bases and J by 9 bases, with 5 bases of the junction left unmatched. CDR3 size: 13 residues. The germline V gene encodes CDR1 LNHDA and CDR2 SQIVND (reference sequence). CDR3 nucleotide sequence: TGTGCCAGTAGTTTTGGACAGGGCCAAAAACTGTTTTTT. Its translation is CASSFGQGQKLFF.

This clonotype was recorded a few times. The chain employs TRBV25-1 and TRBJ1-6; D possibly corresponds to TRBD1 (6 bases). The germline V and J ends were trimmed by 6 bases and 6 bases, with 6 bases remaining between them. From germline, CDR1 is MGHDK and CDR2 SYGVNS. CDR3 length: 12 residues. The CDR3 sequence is CASRQGNSPLHF. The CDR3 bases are TGTGCCAGCAGACAGGGTAATTCACCCCTCCACTTT.

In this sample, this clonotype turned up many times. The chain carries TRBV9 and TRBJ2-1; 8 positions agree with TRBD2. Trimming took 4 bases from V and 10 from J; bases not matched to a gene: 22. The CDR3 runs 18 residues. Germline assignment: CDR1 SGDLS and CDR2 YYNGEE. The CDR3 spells CASSPPGGGGQMAGEQFF. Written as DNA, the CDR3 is TGTGCCAGCAGCCCCCCTGGGGGCGGGGGGCAAATGGCGGGCGAGCAGTTCTTC.

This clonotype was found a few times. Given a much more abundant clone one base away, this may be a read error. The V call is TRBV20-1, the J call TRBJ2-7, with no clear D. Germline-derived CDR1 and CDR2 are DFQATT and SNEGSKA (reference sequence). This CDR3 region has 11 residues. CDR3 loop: CSAKDTYEQSF. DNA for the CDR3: TGCAGTGCTAAAGACACCTACGAGCAGTCCTTC.

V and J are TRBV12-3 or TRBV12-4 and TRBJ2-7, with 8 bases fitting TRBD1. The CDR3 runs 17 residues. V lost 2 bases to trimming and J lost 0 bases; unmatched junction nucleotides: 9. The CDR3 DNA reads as TGTGCCAGCAGTTTAAGTATAGGGGACAGGAGCTCCTACGAGCAGTACTTC. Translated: CASSLSIGDRSSYEQYF.

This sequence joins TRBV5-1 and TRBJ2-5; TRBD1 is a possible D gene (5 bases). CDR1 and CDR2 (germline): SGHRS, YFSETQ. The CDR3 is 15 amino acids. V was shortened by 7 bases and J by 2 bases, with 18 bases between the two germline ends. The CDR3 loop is CASGVHLGAQETQYF. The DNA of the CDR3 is TGCGCCAGCGGCGTCCATTTAGGGGCTCAAGAGACCCAGTACTTC.

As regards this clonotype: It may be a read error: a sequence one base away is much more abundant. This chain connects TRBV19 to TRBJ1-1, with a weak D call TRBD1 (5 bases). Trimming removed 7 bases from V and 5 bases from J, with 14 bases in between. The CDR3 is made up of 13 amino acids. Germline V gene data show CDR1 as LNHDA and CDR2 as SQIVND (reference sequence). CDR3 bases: TGTGCCAGTAAACCAACGGGACGGACTGAAGCTTTCTTT. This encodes CASKPTGRTEAFF.

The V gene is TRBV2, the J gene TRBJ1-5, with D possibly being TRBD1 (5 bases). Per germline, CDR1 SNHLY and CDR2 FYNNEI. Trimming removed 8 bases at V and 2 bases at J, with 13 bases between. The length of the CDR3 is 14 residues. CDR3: CASPTGGCNQPQHF. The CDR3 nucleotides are TGTGCCAGCCCTACGGGGGGTTGCAATCAGCCCCAGCATTTT.

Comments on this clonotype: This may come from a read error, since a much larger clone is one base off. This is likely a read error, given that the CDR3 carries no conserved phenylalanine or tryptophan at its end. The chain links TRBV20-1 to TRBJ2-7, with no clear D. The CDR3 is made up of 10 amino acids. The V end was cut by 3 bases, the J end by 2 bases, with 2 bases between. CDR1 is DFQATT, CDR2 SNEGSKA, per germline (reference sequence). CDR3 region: CSARAYEQYS. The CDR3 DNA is TGCAGTGCTAGGGCCTACGAGCAGTACTCC.

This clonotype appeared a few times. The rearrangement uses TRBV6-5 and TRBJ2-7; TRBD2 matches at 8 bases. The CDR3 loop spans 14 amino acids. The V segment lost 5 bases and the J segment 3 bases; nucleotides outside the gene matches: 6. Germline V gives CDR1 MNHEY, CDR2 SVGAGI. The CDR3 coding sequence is TGTGCCAGCAGTCACGGGGGGGCTATCTACGAGCAGTACTTC. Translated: CASSHGGAIYEQYF.

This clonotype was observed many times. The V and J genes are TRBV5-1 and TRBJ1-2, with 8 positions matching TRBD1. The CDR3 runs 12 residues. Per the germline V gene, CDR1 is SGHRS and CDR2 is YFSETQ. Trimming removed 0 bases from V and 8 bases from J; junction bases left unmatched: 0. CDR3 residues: CASSLAGGGYTF. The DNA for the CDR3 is TGCGCCAGCAGCTTGGCAGGGGGCGGCTACACCTTC.

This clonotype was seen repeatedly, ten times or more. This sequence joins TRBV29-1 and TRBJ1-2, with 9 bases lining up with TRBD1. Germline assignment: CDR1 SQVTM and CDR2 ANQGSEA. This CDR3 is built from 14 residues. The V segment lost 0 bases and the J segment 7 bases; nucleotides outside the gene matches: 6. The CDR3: CSVEDWDREGGYTF. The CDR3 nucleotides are TGCAGCGTTGAAGATTGGGACAGGGAGGGTGGCTACACCTTC.

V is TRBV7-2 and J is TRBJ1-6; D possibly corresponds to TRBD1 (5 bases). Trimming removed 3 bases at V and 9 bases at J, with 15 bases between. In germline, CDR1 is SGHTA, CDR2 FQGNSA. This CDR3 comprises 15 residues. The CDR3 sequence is CASSFLAGESSPLHF. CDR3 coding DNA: TGTGCCAGCAGCTTTTTAGCGGGGGAAAGTTCACCCCTCCACTTT.

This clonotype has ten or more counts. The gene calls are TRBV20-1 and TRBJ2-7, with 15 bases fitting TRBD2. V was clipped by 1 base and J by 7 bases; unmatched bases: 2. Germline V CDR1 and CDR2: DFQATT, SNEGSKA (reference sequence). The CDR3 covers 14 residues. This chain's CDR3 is CSARGTSGGVEQYF. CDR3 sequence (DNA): TGCAGTGCTAGAGGGACTAGCGGGGGGGTGGAGCAGTACTTC.

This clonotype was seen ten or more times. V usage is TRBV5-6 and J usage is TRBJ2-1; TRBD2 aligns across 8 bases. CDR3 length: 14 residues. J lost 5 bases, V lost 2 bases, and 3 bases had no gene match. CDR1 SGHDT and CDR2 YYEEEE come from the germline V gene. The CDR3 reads CASSLSGSHNEQFF. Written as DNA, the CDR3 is TGTGCCAGCAGCTTAAGCGGGAGCCACAATGAGCAGTTCTTC.

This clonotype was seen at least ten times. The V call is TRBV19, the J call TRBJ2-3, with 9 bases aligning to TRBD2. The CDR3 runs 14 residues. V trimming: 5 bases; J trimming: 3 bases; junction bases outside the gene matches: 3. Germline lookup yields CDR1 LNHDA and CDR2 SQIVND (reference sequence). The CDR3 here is CASSAGGRTDTQYF. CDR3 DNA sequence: TGTGCCAGTAGTGCGGGGGGGCGGACAGATACGCAGTATTTT.

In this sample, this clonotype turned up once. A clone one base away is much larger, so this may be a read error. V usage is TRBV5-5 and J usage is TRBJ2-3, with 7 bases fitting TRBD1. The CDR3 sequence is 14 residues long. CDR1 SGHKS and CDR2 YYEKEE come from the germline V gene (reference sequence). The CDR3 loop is CVSSLRGGEDTQYF. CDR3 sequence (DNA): TGTGTCAGCAGCTTGCGAGGGGGCGAAGATACGCAGTATTTT.

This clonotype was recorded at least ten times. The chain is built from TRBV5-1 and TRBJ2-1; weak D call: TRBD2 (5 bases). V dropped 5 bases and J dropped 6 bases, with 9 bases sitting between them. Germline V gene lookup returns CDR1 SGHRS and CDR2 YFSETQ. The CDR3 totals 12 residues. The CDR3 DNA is TGCGCCAGCAGGAAACTAGTCAATGAGCAGTTCTTC. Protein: CASRKLVNEQFF.

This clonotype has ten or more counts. The CDR3 DNA is TGTGCCAGCAGCTTCGGGGGAAACACCATATATTTT. Translating gives CASSFGGNTIYF. This chain links TRBV7-6 with TRBJ1-3; D is unresolved. V was cut by 3 bases and J by 4 bases, with 4 bases left in between. In germline, CDR1 is SGHVS, CDR2 FNYEAQ. The CDR3 is 12 amino acids.

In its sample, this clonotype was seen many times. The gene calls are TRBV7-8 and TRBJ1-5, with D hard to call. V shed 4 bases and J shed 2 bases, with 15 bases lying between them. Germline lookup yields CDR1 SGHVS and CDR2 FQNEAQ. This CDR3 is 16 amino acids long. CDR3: CASSSTPPVGNQPQHF. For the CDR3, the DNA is TGTGCCAGCAGCTCAACCCCACCGGTCGGCAATCAGCCCCAGCATTTT.

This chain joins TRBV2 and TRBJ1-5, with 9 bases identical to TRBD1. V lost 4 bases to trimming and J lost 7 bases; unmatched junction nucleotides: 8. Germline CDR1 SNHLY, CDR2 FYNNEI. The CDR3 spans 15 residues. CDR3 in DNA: TGTGCCAGCAGTGGGCCCACAGGGGGCAGGCAGCCCCAGCATTTT. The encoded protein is CASSGPTGGRQPQHF.

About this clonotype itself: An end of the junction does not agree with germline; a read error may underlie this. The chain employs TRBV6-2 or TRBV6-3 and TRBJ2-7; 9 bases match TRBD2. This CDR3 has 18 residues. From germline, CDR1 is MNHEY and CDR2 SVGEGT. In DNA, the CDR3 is TGTGCCAGCAGTCACTCGACTAGCGGTTCGACGGTCCCCTACGAGCAGTACTTC. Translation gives CASSHSTSGSTVPYEQYF.